This T cell receptor beta chain is from a study of blood T cells in healthy people across ages. Study outcomes and limitations: Across the age range, TCR beta diversity per million T cells fell in a roughly linear way.

Together with a sample-barcoded 5' primer, a J-beta primer mix was included in a second PCR lasting roughly 6 to 12 cycles. In TCRdb, the 5' RACE reads were re-called with MiXCR into one record per CDR3 protein. The data hold fewer than 800,000 distinct CDR3 sequences, with about 25% observed a single time. A few counts support this clonotype. As yet, its antigen is unknown. With each sample, at least 5.5 micrograms of total RNA were extracted. These data were likewise used in another study, on T cells of mothers and their children. That source notes: All donors were healthy and Caucasian; they were a few mothers and their six children. Mother-child pairs who were related displayed a slightly higher overlap than unrelated pairs, a difference that was non-significant.

The sequence came from a boy between 10 and 17 years old in good health. Sequenced sample: blood.

CDR3 DNA sequence: TGTGCCAGCACAAACAGGGGCCCCGGAAACGAAAAACTGTTTTTT. This encodes CASTNRGPGNEKLFF. This sequence joins TRBV6-1 and TRBJ1-4, with 7 bases that match TRBD1. Germline V gene data show CDR1 as MNHNS and CDR2 as SASEGT. This CDR3 region has 15 residues. V trimming: 7 bases; J trimming: 8 bases; junction bases outside the gene matches: 13.